Listed below are T cell receptor beta chains from one sample, sequenced in a study of cytomegalovirus exposure and HLA in healthy donors. Some clones are missing from TCRdb's copy, which holds only in-frame ones; the method was immunoSEQ multiplex PCR. The repertoire has some 150,000 clones, approximately 80% of them found once; the top ten carry under 4.5%. Sequenced material: PBMCs. The receptor source for this set is a man between 18 and 29 years old in good health and CMV-seronegative. Both conserved end residues are trimmed from each CDR3. D genes are given only for firm matches.

J gene	D gene	V gene	CDR3 length	CDR3 protein
TRBJ2-2	TRBD2	TRBV18	16	ASSPSTSGRAATGELF
TRBJ2-5	.	TRBV7-9	13	ASSYTAGYQETQY
TRBJ1-2	.	TRBV5-4	14	ASSPERWGANYGYT
TRBJ1-5	.	TRBV30	14	AWSGYGVTGNQPQH
TRBJ2-7	TRBD2	TRBV28	12	ASSDSGSHYEQY
TRBJ2-7	TRBD1	TRBV15	14	ATSRDRGHPSYEQY
TRBJ1-6	.	TRBV19	13	ASSIVVSVNSPLH
TRBJ2-4	.	TRBV7-2	11	ASSRNRENIQY
TRBJ1-2	TRBD1	TRBV5-1	11	ASSQDREDGYT
TRBJ1-6	TRBD1	TRBV9	12	ASAWGQGRSPLH
TRBJ1-1	.	TRBV7-2	13	ASSLDAGSNTEAF
TRBJ1-2	TRBD1	TRBV28	12	ASSLMTGSYGYT
TRBJ1-5	TRBD1	TRBV29-1	13	SVRTGGGSNQPQH
TRBJ2-5	.	TRBV5-4	11	ASSQDSQETQY
TRBJ2-2	TRBD1	TRBV27	13	ASASIQGDTGELF
TRBJ1-1	TRBD1	TRBV6-5	12	ASSFAGTGTEAF
TRBJ2-7	.	TRBV18	13	ASSLDRQTAYEQY
TRBJ2-7	TRBD1	TRBV5-1	12	ASSPGTGTYEQY
TRBJ2-7	TRBD1	TRBV7-8	13	ASSPGDRSSYEQY
TRBJ2-5	TRBD1	TRBV2	13	ASSERQGIQETQY
TRBJ2-6	.	TRBV4-1	17	ASSQATGWVNSGANVLT
TRBJ2-3	.	TRBV30	10	AWSPHTDTQY
TRBJ1-5	TRBD1	TRBV2	12	ASRGQGSNQPQH
TRBJ1-4	.	TRBV5-4	14	ASSSRTAATNEKLF
TRBJ1-1	TRBD1	TRBV7-9	14	ASRFTPGTGGTEAF
TRBJ2-7	TRBD1	TRBV27	12	ASSLVPGQYEQY
TRBJ1-1	.	TRBV5-4	15	ASSLGPGSQMNTEAF
TRBJ2-7	TRBD1	TRBV19	12	ASSLRDRAYEQY
TRBJ2-5	TRBD2	TRBV11-2	17	ASSPSMGTSGSLWETQY
TRBJ2-5	.	TRBV27	12	ASSLLGAQETQY
TRBJ1-4	.	TRBV15	13	ATSRDPGANEKLF
.	TRBD2	TRBV4-2	13	ASSQETGGVDEQY
TRBJ2-3	TRBD2	TRBV11-3	16	ASSLPRGSGAITDTQY
TRBJ2-3	.	TRBV2	13	ASSVAVASTDTQY
TRBJ1-2	TRBD1	TRBV2	11	ASSGQGDYGYT
TRBJ2-7	TRBD1	TRBV10-1	12	ASSSGQPSYEQY
TRBJ2-5	TRBD1	TRBV27	13	ASSTRDRGPETQY
TRBJ2-7	TRBD2	TRBV9	16	ASSVGGVAGGPGYEQY
TRBJ2-1	TRBD2	TRBV5-6	11	ASTSGRGYEQF
.	TRBD1	TRBV30	12	AWSRQGKSYEQY
TRBJ1-2	TRBD1	TRBV7-2	13	ASSSPVQGAYGYT
TRBJ1-4	TRBD1	TRBV2	12	ATNDRGRSEKLF
TRBJ2-7	.	TRBV6-5	9	ASSYGGLQY
TRBJ2-1	TRBD1	TRBV28	11	ASSLTGFNEQF
TRBJ2-3	TRBD2	TRBV4-2	14	ASSQDLAGGTDTQY